This TCR beta chain stems from a study of blood T cell repertoires in COVID-19 (dated by TCRdb to about 2020). In the study overall: The collaborator samples originated in the United States, Italy and Spain and spanned the acute and convalescent phases of COVID-19. The prospective study material was composed of cDNA or gDNA derived from T cells, B-cell-depleted T cells, or PBMCs. Deeply sampled blood TCRbeta repertoires from subjects exposed to, actively infected with, or recovered from COVID-19 were included in the dataset. A freely available public database, intended as a resource for researchers studying the immune response to SARS-CoV-2, is where the repertoires were released. The samples were drawn from the first 160 participants of the ongoing ImmuneRACE study and from 1,254 subjects provided by 6 global collaborators. A de-identified subject ID, COVID-19 status, age in years and sex were almost always included in the sample metadata. HLA class I and class II types, where available, came from metadata supplied by the sample provider rather than from assay-based typing.

CDR1 and CDR2 (SNHLY, FYNNEI) derive from the germline V gene. The CDR3 has 13 amino acids, counting the end cysteine and phenylalanine. Only the CDR3 DNA is retained, 39 bases long and in frame from the first base. Compared with germline, V lacks 5 bases and J lacks 9 bases; bases without a gene match: 6. TCRbeta CDR3 regions were amplified from genomic DNA using the immunoSEQ Assay, a bias-controlled multiplex PCR. Processing in the source paper ran as follows. The number of nucleated cells in each sample was estimated by amplification of reference gene primers within the assay. To quantify the absolute abundance of each unique TCRbeta CDR3 rearrangement, sequence reads were collapsed and filtered. For each sample, productive Simpson clonality was calculated as the square root of Simpson's diversity index across productive rearrangements. The table comes from immuneACCESS by way of TCRdb, which keeps in-frame sequences with V and J called. Part of the clones is missing from these tables; in studies checked, under half for an unresolved V gene and the rest for unknown reasons. V and J calls plus clone size are reproduced from that table; the DNA served to infer D and trimming. This sample comprises around 140,000 clones, 75% to 90% of them detected only once. The ten top clones hold 10% to 15% of the sample.

As regards this clone: Its recognized antigen is unknown. No clone much larger than this one lies a single base away; base qualities are absent.

One collaborating source in Seattle enrolled patients during active infection and followed them longitudinally through the course of disease. Each collaborating institution followed its own protocols to collect whole blood in K2EDTA tubes. Collaborator samples were shipped for TCRbeta analysis as frozen whole blood, isolated PBMCs, or DNA extracted from either sample type. Results the study describes overall, beyond this receptor: The quantity of clinical and demographic metadata differed by source and by participant and was supplied without curation.

The sample was peripheral blood. The V and J genes are TRBV2 and TRBJ2-1, with 8 middle bases fitting TRBD1. The sequence derives from a man aged 18 to 29 with COVID-19, enrolled during active disease. The CDR3 region: CASSQDRVSEQFF. The sequenced DNA: TGTGCCAGCAGTCAGGACAGGGTCAGTGAGCAGTTCTTC.